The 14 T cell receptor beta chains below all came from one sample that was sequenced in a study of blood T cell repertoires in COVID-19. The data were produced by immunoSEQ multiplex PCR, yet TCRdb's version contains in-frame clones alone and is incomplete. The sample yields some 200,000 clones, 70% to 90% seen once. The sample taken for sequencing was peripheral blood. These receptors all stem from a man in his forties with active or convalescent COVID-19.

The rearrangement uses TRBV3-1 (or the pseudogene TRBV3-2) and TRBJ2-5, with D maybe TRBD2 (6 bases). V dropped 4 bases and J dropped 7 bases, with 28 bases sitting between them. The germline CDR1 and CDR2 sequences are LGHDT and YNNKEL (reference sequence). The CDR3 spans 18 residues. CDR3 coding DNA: TGTGCCAGCAGCCCTTTCGGGGTGGGGCCGGGACTCCCCGTGACCCAGTACTTC. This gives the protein CASSPFGVGPGLPVTQYF.

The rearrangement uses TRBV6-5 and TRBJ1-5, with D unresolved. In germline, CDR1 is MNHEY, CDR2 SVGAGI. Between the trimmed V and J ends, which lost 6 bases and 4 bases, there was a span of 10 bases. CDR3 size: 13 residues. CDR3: CASSLTSNQPQHF. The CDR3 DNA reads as TGTGCCAGCAGCCTTACATCGAATCAGCCCCAGCATTTT.

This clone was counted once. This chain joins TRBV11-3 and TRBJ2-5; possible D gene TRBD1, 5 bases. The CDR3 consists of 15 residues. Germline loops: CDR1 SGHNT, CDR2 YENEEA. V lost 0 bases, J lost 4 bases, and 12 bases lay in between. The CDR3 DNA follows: TGTGCCAGCAGCTTAGAGGGTAGGGGAATAGAGACCCAGTACTTC. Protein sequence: CASSLEGRGIETQYF. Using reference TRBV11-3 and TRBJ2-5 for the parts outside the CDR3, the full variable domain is EAGVVQSPRYKIIEKKQPVAFWCNPISGHNTLYWYLQNLGQGPELLIRYENEEAVDDSQLPKDRFSAERLKGVDSTLKIQPAELGDSAVYLCASSLEGRGIETQYFGPGTRLLVL.

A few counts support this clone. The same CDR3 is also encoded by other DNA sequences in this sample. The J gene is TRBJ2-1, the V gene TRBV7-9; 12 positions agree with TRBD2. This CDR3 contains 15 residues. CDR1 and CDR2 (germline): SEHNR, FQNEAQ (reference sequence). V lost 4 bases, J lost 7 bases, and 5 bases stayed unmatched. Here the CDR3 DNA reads TGTGCCAGCAGCTCCCTTGGACTAGCGGGGAATGAGCAGTTCTTC. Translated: CASSSLGLAGNEQFF.

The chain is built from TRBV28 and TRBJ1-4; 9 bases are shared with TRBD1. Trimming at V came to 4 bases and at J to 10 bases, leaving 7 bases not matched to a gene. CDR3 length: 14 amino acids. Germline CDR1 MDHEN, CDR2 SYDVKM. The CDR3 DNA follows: TGTGCCAGCAGTTCCGGGACAGGGATGGGAAAACTGTTTTTT. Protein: CASSSGTGMGKLFF. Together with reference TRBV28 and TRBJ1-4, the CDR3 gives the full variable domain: DVKVTQSSRYLVKRTGEKVFLECVQDMDHENMFWYRQDPGLGLRLIYFSYDVKMKEKGDIPEGYSVSREKKERFSLILESASTNQTSMYLCASSSGTGMGKLFFGSGTQLSVL.

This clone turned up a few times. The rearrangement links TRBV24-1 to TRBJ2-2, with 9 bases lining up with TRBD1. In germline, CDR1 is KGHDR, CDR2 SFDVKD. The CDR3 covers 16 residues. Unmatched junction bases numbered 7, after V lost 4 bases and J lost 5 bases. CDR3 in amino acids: CATSDRGQGGTGELFF. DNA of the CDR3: TGTGCCACCAGTGACCGGGGACAGGGAGGGACCGGGGAGCTGTTTTTT.

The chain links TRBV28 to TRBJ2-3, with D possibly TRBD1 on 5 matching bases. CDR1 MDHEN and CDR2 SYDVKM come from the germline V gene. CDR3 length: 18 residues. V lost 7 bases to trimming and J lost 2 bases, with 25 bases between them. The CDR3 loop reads CASTLTAGHITDTDTQYF. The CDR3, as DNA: TGTGCCAGCACCCTCACGGCAGGACATATCACTGACACAGATACGCAGTATTTT.

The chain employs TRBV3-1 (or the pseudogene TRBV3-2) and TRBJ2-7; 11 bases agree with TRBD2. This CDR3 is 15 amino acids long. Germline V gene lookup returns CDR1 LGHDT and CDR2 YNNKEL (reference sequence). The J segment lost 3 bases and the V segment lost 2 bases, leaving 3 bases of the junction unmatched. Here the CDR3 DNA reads TGTGCCAGCAGCCAAAGACTAGCGGGGTACTACGAGCAGTACTTC. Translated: CASSQRLAGYYEQYF.

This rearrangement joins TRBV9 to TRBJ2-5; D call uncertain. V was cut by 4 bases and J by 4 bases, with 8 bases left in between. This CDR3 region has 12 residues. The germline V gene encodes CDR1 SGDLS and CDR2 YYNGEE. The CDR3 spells CASSRNIETQYF. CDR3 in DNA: TGTGCCAGCAGCCGTAATATAGAGACCCAGTACTTC.

CDR3 loop: CASSESKPGVGIVTGELFF. In DNA form, the CDR3 reads TGCGCCAGCAGTGAGTCGAAACCCGGGGTAGGGATAGTCACCGGGGAGCTGTTTTTT. The genes are TRBV10-2 and TRBJ2-2, with a tentative D call TRBD2 (5 bases). Germline V gene data show CDR1 as WSHSY and CDR2 as SAAADI. Trimming took off 0 bases at V and 4 bases at J, with 21 bases between the two ends. CDR3 length: 19 amino acids.

The CDR3 region is CASSLLEMIDTQYF. For the CDR3, the DNA is TGTGCCAGCAGCCTCTTGGAGATGATCGATACGCAGTATTTT. The chain combines TRBV7-2 with TRBJ2-3; D gene ambiguous. This CDR3 contains 14 residues. Trimming removed 5 bases from V and 6 bases from J, with 15 bases in between. Germline lookup yields CDR1 SGHTA and CDR2 FQGNSA.

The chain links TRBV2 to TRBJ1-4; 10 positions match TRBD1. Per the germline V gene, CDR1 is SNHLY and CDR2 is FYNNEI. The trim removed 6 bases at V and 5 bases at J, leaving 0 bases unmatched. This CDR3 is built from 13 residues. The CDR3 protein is CASRGQGNEKLFF. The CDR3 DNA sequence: TGTGCCAGCAGGGGACAGGGGAATGAAAAACTGTTTTTT.

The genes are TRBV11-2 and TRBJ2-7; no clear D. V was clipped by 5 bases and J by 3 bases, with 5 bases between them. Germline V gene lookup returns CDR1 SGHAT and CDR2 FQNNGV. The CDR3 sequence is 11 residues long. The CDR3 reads CASSPSYEQYF. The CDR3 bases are TGTGCCAGCAGCCCTAGCTACGAGCAGTACTTC.

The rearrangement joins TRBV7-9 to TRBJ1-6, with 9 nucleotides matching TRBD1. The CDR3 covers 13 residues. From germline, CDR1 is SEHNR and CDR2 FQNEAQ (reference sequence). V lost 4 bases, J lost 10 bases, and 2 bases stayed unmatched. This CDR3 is CASSWDRESPLHF. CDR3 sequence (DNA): TGTGCCAGCAGCTGGGACAGGGAATCACCCCTCCACTTT.